This T cell receptor (beta chain) was observed in a study of cytomegalovirus exposure and HLA in healthy donors. Study-level points and caveats: A later analysis linked a missense variant in DCLRE1C to the trimming of TCR beta V and J genes. What a later analysis showed was that several of the most significant clusters appeared linked to common viral pathogens.

Both 60 Vbeta primers and 13 Jbeta primers went into the PCR. Per the study methods: Around 80 million unique TCR beta chains, about 11 million of them shared, were counted by a later analysis. Method: immunoSEQ multiplex PCR; TCRdb's copy keeps in-frame clones and lacks some. V, J and clone size are those of that table, while D and trimming were read from the DNA. The sample lists approximately 290,000 clones, 80% occurring once. Concerning this clone itself: What it recognizes is unknown.

The CDR3 sequence is 11 residues long. With 2 bases removed from V and 10 bases from J, the gap between germline ends came to 9 bases. Germline lookup yields CDR1 DFQATT and CDR2 SNEGSKA (reference sequence). The clonotype originates from a girl aged 2-10 years in good health and CMV-seronegative. Sequenced sample: PBMCs. This chain uses TRBV20-1 with TRBJ2-4; D unresolved. Here the CDR3 DNA reads TGCAGTGCTAGAAGTCTACTTATTCAGTACTTC. This translates into CSARSLLIQYF.